This T cell receptor beta chain appears in the sequencing data of a study of blood T cell repertoires in COVID-19. For the study at large: COVID-19 samples collected from the United States, Italy and Spain covered acute and convalescent phases.

Profiled with immunoSEQ multiplex PCR; TCRdb holds only in-frame clones, not every one. This table has roughly 250,000 clones, 70% to 90% appearing once. V trimming: 6 bases; J trimming: 4 bases; junction bases outside the gene matches: 9. CDR1 is SEHNR, CDR2 FQNEAQ, per germline (reference sequence). The CDR3 is 15 residues long. Clinical histories supplied by participants themselves formed the basis of cohort assignment. This clone was observed a few times. The sequence came from a woman aged 30 to 39 who had recovered from COVID-19. Sequences were obtained from PBMCs or T cells enriched from blood (not recorded which). The V call is TRBV7-9, the J call TRBJ2-7; 10 nucleotides line up with TRBD2. The DNA of the CDR3 is TGTGCCAGCAGTATAACTAGCGGGGAGGCTTACGAGCAGTACTTC. Translated, it gives CASSITSGEAYEQYF.